Listed below are T cell receptor beta chains from one sample, sequenced in a study of patients and donors after allogeneic stem cell transplantation. In TCRdb, the RT-PCR reads were re-called with MiXCR into one record per CDR3 protein. The profile shows about 960,000 distinct CDR3 sequences, around 17% of them singletons. The sequenced material came from blood, either unsorted or a sorted T cell fraction (not recorded which). The receptors derive from a human donor who was either an allogeneic HSCT recipient or a stem cell or donor lymphocyte infusion donor (not recorded which). It is not recorded whose cells these are; they may come from a transplant donor. CDR3s include the opening cysteine and the closing phenylalanine or tryptophan. A D gene is named only where the DNA matches it firmly. Where a row states a size, it is once, few, many or the class of an expanded clone; other rows omit it.

j_call: TRBJ2-1; clone_size: NA; d_call: NA; v_call: TRBV28; cdr3_nt: TGTGCCAGCAGTTCTTATCGCGGAGGGGGGCACAATGAGCAGTTCTTC; cdr3_aa: CASSSYRGGGHNEQFF
j_call: TRBJ1-5; clone_size: few; d_call: TRBD1; v_call: TRBV7-3; cdr3_nt: TGTGCCAGCAGCTTGTCGGGACAGGGCCATCAGCCCCAGCATTTT; cdr3_aa: CASSLSGQGHQPQHF
j_call: TRBJ1-3; clone_size: few; d_call: NA; v_call: TRBV4-1; cdr3_nt: TGCGCCAGCAGCCAAGATCGGGCGTGGGAACGGCCTTACTCTGGAAACACCATATATTTT; cdr3_aa: CASSQDRAWERPYSGNTIYF
j_call: TRBJ1-5; clone_size: few; d_call: NA; v_call: TRBV24-1; cdr3_nt: TGTGCCACCAGTGATTTCGGGAATCAGCCCCAGCATTTT; cdr3_aa: CATSDFGNQPQHF
j_call: TRBJ2-3; clone_size: few; d_call: NA; v_call: TRBV7-3; cdr3_nt: TGTGCCAGCAGCTTAGTTTTTGGCCTCCCCAACACAGATACGCAGTATTTT; cdr3_aa: CASSLVFGLPNTDTQYF
j_call: TRBJ1-6; clone_size: many; d_call: TRBD1; v_call: TRBV12-3/TRBV12-4; cdr3_nt: TGTGCCAGCAGTTTGACAGGGGGAAATAATTCACCCCTCCACTTT; cdr3_aa: CASSLTGGNNSPLHF
j_call: TRBJ2-1; clone_size: few; d_call: NA; v_call: TRBV20-1; cdr3_nt: TGCAGTGCTAGTGGAGGGCGCTCCTACAATGAGCAGTTCTTC; cdr3_aa: CSASGGRSYNEQFF
j_call: TRBJ2-7; clone_size: NA; d_call: TRBD2; v_call: TRBV6-2/TRBV6-3; cdr3_nt: TGTGCCAGCAGTTACGGACTAGCGACCCACGAGCAGTACTTC; cdr3_aa: CASSYGLATHEQYF
j_call: TRBJ2-7; clone_size: NA; d_call: TRBD1; v_call: TRBV12-3/TRBV12-4; cdr3_nt: TGTGCCAGCAGTTTAGCCCCCGGACAGGTTAGCTTC; cdr3_aa: CASSLAPGQVSF
j_call: TRBJ2-1; clone_size: few; d_call: TRBD2; v_call: TRBV27; cdr3_nt: TGTGCCAGCAGTTTACTGGGACTAGCGGGCAACAATGAGCAGTTCTTC; cdr3_aa: CASSLLGLAGNNEQFF
j_call: TRBJ1-1; clone_size: NA; d_call: NA; v_call: TRBV10-3; cdr3_nt: TGTGCCATCAGTGTGCAGGGAGGTACGAACACTGAAGCTTTCTTT; cdr3_aa: CAISVQGGTNTEAFF
j_call: TRBJ2-2; clone_size: NA; d_call: NA; v_call: TRBV27; cdr3_nt: TGTGCCAGCAGTCCTTGGGGGGAGACCTTTTCCGGGGAGCTGTTTTTT; cdr3_aa: CASSPWGETFSGELFF
j_call: TRBJ2-3; clone_size: many; d_call: NA; v_call: TRBV12-3/TRBV12-4; cdr3_nt: TGTGCCAGCAGCCTCCAAACCGGGGCGCAGTATTTT; cdr3_aa: CASSLQTGAQYF
j_call: TRBJ2-5; clone_size: many; d_call: TRBD1; v_call: TRBV29-1; cdr3_nt: TGCAGCGCGGACAGGGGAGGAGAGACCCAGTACTTC; cdr3_aa: CSADRGGETQYF
j_call: TRBJ1-1; clone_size: few; d_call: NA; v_call: TRBV21-1; cdr3_nt: TGTGCCAGCAGCTACCGAAGGAGGTCCAAGGGCATGAACACTGAAGCTTTCTTT; cdr3_aa: CASSYRRRSKGMNTEAFF
j_call: TRBJ1-2; clone_size: NA; d_call: NA; v_call: TRBV7-9; cdr3_nt: TGTGCCAGCAGCTTAGGAGGGAGTCACTATGGCTACACCTTC; cdr3_aa: CASSLGGSHYGYTF
j_call: TRBJ2-2; clone_size: NA; d_call: TRBD2; v_call: TRBV10-3; cdr3_nt: TGTGCCATCAGTGCCGGGACTAGCTTAGATTCTGGGGAGCTGTTTTTT; cdr3_aa: CAISAGTSLDSGELFF
j_call: TRBJ2-1; clone_size: NA; d_call: NA; v_call: TRBV12-3/TRBV12-4; cdr3_nt: TGTGCCAGCAGCGGAGGGCGGGGAAATGAGCAGTTCTTC; cdr3_aa: CASSGGRGNEQFF
j_call: TRBJ2-5; clone_size: few; d_call: TRBD1; v_call: TRBV5-1; cdr3_nt: TGCGCCAGCAGCTGGACTCCGGACAGGGACAAGACCCAGTACTTC; cdr3_aa: CASSWTPDRDKTQYF
j_call: TRBJ2-7; clone_size: many; d_call: NA; v_call: TRBV27; cdr3_nt: TGTGCCAGCAGTCCCAACCTTGGGCCTATCTACGAGCAGTACTTC; cdr3_aa: CASSPNLGPIYEQYF
j_call: TRBJ2-1; clone_size: NA; d_call: NA; v_call: TRBV12-3/TRBV12-4; cdr3_nt: TGTGCCAGCAGTTTAGGGTCGGCAGGGGGGCGAACTGAGCAGTTCTTC; cdr3_aa: CASSLGSAGGRTEQFF
j_call: TRBJ1-5; clone_size: few; d_call: NA; v_call: TRBV27; cdr3_nt: TGTGCCAGCAGTTTTAGCAGGAACAATCAGCCCCAGCATTTT; cdr3_aa: CASSFSRNNQPQHF
j_call: TRBJ2-1; clone_size: few; d_call: NA; v_call: TRBV30; cdr3_nt: TGTGCCTGGATATCGGCAGAAGACCACAATGAGCAGTTCTTC; cdr3_aa: CAWISAEDHNEQFF
j_call: TRBJ2-3; clone_size: few; d_call: NA; v_call: TRBV6-1; cdr3_nt: TGTGCCAGCAGACAGGGTTTCACAGATACGCAGTATTTT; cdr3_aa: CASRQGFTDTQYF
j_call: TRBJ1-1; clone_size: few; d_call: NA; v_call: TRBV28; cdr3_nt: TGTGCCAGCAGTTTAAGGTTTGCCCTTGAAGCTTTCTTT; cdr3_aa: CASSLRFALEAFF
j_call: TRBJ1-1; clone_size: few; d_call: NA; v_call: TRBV5-1; cdr3_nt: TGCGCCAGCAGCTTGGCCCTGTCATCACGTGAAGCTTTCTTT; cdr3_aa: CASSLALSSREAFF
j_call: TRBJ2-7; clone_size: few; d_call: TRBD2; v_call: TRBV30; cdr3_nt: TGTGCCTGGAGTGGGGGGAGGGGATTTTCCGAGCAGTACTTC; cdr3_aa: CAWSGGRGFSEQYF
j_call: TRBJ1-2; clone_size: NA; d_call: NA; v_call: TRBV2; cdr3_nt: TGTGCCAGCAGTGAACAGGCGGGCGGCTACACCTTC; cdr3_aa: CASSEQAGGYTF
j_call: TRBJ2-2; clone_size: few; d_call: NA; v_call: TRBV4-1; cdr3_nt: TGCGCCAGCAGCCAAGCAGGGGCCCCGAGTACCGGGGAGCTGTTTTTT; cdr3_aa: CASSQAGAPSTGELFF
j_call: TRBJ1-2; clone_size: NA; d_call: NA; v_call: TRBV29-1; cdr3_nt: TGCAGCGTTGAAGGAGGGTACCCAAACTATGGCTACACCTTC; cdr3_aa: CSVEGGYPNYGYTF
j_call: TRBJ1-5; clone_size: NA; d_call: NA; v_call: TRBV21-1; cdr3_nt: TGTGCCAGCAGCAGGGGACAGGCCCCAACGCCCCAGCATTTT; cdr3_aa: CASSRGQAPTPQHF
j_call: TRBJ1-4; clone_size: NA; d_call: NA; v_call: TRBV11-2; cdr3_nt: TGTGCCAGCAGCCCTACAGGGCGAGCTAATGAAAAACTGTTTTTT; cdr3_aa: CASSPTGRANEKLFF
j_call: TRBJ2-5; clone_size: few; d_call: NA; v_call: TRBV5-1; cdr3_nt: TGCGCCAGCAGCTTGGTAGGGGTGTTGGTTGGAGAGACCCAGTACTTC; cdr3_aa: CASSLVGVLVGETQYF
j_call: TRBJ1-2; clone_size: NA; d_call: TRBD1; v_call: TRBV11-2; cdr3_nt: TGTGCCAGCAGCCCGGGGACAGGAATTGATGGCTACACCTTC; cdr3_aa: CASSPGTGIDGYTF
j_call: TRBJ1-5; clone_size: NA; d_call: TRBD1; v_call: TRBV6-2/TRBV6-3; cdr3_nt: TGTGCCAGCACTAGGACAGGGAAGAATCAGCCCCAGCATTTT; cdr3_aa: CASTRTGKNQPQHF
j_call: TRBJ1-6; clone_size: many; d_call: NA; v_call: TRBV12-3/TRBV12-4; cdr3_nt: TGTGCCACCGCTGGGAACGGCGGCCCGTACTCACCCCTCCACTTT; cdr3_aa: CATAGNGGPYSPLHF
j_call: TRBJ1-1; clone_size: NA; d_call: NA; v_call: TRBV7-6; cdr3_nt: TGTGCCAGCAGCTTAGAAGCAGGGGTGAACACTGAAGCTTTCTTT; cdr3_aa: CASSLEAGVNTEAFF
j_call: TRBJ2-7; clone_size: few; d_call: TRBD2; v_call: TRBV4-3; cdr3_nt: TGCGCCAGCAGCCGAGCGGGGGAGCCCTACGAGCAGTACTTC; cdr3_aa: CASSRAGEPYEQYF
j_call: TRBJ2-3; clone_size: few; d_call: NA; v_call: TRBV15; cdr3_nt: TGTGCCACCAGCAGAGATGGGACGCTACTCAGGGCAGATACGCAGTATTTT; cdr3_aa: CATSRDGTLLRADTQYF
j_call: TRBJ2-1; clone_size: few; d_call: NA; v_call: TRBV7-9; cdr3_nt: TGTGCCAGCAGCCAAAGGATTTTGAAGGGCAATGAGCAGTTCTTC; cdr3_aa: CASSQRILKGNEQFF
j_call: TRBJ2-5; clone_size: NA; d_call: NA; v_call: TRBV12-3/TRBV12-4; cdr3_nt: TGTGCCAGCAGCCTGGTACGGTCGTCGGAGACCCAGTACTTC; cdr3_aa: CASSLVRSSETQYF
j_call: TRBJ2-7; clone_size: few; d_call: NA; v_call: TRBV4-1; cdr3_nt: TGCGCCAGCAGCCAAGCCCCGCCGGGCGAGCAGTACTTC; cdr3_aa: CASSQAPPGEQYF
j_call: TRBJ1-2; clone_size: many; d_call: TRBD1; v_call: TRBV7-2; cdr3_nt: TGTGCCAGCTCGAGGGACAGGGGCCTTTATGGCTACACCTTC; cdr3_aa: CASSRDRGLYGYTF
j_call: TRBJ2-7; clone_size: few; d_call: NA; v_call: TRBV20-1; cdr3_nt: TGCAGTGCTAGAGGGTGGAGGGGTCGCAACGAGCAGTACTTC; cdr3_aa: CSARGWRGRNEQYF
j_call: TRBJ2-7; clone_size: many; d_call: NA; v_call: TRBV20-1; cdr3_nt: TGCAGTGCTAGAGATCCGGACAGAGCCGAGCAGTACTTC; cdr3_aa: CSARDPDRAEQYF
j_call: TRBJ2-1; clone_size: many; d_call: TRBD2; v_call: TRBV29-1; cdr3_nt: TGCAGCGTTGAGGGGCTAGCGGGGGGGAGCTCCTACAATGAGCAGTTCTTC; cdr3_aa: CSVEGLAGGSSYNEQFF